This is a list of T cell receptor beta chains from one sample in a study of PD-L1 blockade in urothelial cancer. TCRdb keeps only in-frame clones here, not all; method: immunoSEQ multiplex PCR. The table has about 87,000 clones, around 89% seen once; the top ten hold 0.85% to 1%. This specimen was PBMCs, taken around atezolizumab (anti-PD-L1) treatment. These receptors all come from a woman older than 75 with urothelial cancer. The CDR3 runs from the conserved cysteine through the conserved F or W. Fields, in order: D gene, J gene, V gene, clone size, CDR3 DNA, CDR3 protein. A D gene is named only where the DNA matches it firmly. Some rows mark clone size as missing; the rest say once, few, many or name a class of expanded clone.

>.|TRBJ1-1|TRBV7-9|.
TGTGCCAGCAGCAGCCTGGGGGAGGGGCGTGAAGCTTTCTTT
CASSSLGEGREAFF
>.|TRBJ1-5|TRBV28|once
TGTGCCAGCAGTTTTTCTGGGGCAAATCAGCCCCAGCATTTT
CASSFSGANQPQHF
>TRBD1|TRBJ2-7|TRBV7-8|.
TGTGCCAGCAGCCAAGTAGATGGGACAGGGACACTCGAGCAGTACTTC
CASSQVDGTGTLEQYF
>TRBD2|TRBJ2-7|TRBV7-3|.
TGTGCCAGCAGCGACCGGACTAGCGGGTTGGGCGCAGTGCAGTACTTC
CASSDRTSGLGAVQYF
>TRBD2|TRBJ2-5|TRBV2|once
TGTGCCAGCAGCAGGGGACTAGCGGGAGGCGAAGGCGAGACCCAGTACTTC
CASSRGLAGGEGETQYF
>.|TRBJ2-2|TRBV2|.
TGTGCCAGCAGTGAACATAGCACCGGGGAGCTGTTTTTT
CASSEHSTGELFF
>.|TRBJ2-1|TRBV20-1|.
TGCAGTGCTAGAGTAGTACCTGAGCAGTTCTTC
CSARVVPEQFF
>.|TRBJ2-5|TRBV11-3|.
TGTGCCAGCAGCGCAGGGGCCAGAACGTACCAAGAGACCCAGTACTTC
CASSAGARTYQETQYF
>TRBD2|TRBJ2-5|TRBV7-2|.
TGTGCCAGCAGCTTAGAAGGGACTAGGGGAGAGACCCAGTACTTC
CASSLEGTRGETQYF
>TRBD1|TRBJ2-1|TRBV11-2|.
TGTGCCAGCAGCTCGAGACAGGGCTCCTACAATGAGCAGTTCTTC
CASSSRQGSYNEQFF
>TRBD2|TRBJ2-1|TRBV6-1|.
TGTGCCAGCAGTGTGACTAGCGGGAGGGTCTACAATGAGCAGTTCTTC
CASSVTSGRVYNEQFF